These 22 T cell receptor beta chains originate from one sample sequenced in a study of blood T cell repertoires in COVID-19. Sequencing was performed with immunoSEQ multiplex PCR; in TCRdb, only in-frame clones are kept and a portion is missing. This sample has 130,000 to 150,000 clones; 88% occur once, and the top ten carry 1.8%. The sequencing input was peripheral blood. The origin of the receptors is a man in his 70s with acute or convalescent COVID-19.

The V call is TRBV5-1, the J call TRBJ2-5; 7 bases match TRBD1. The J segment lost 7 bases and the V segment lost 0 bases, leaving 6 bases of the junction unmatched. The CDR3 consists of 14 residues. Looked up from germline, CDR1 is SGHRS and CDR2 is YFSETQ. The CDR3 bases are TGCGCCAGCAGCTTGGGACAGGGAACTGGGACCCAGTACTTC. Its protein is CASSLGQGTGTQYF.

This chain connects TRBV5-4 to TRBJ2-6, with 7 bases aligning to TRBD1. The CDR3 is made up of 16 amino acids. The V segment lost 2 bases and the J segment 0 bases; nucleotides outside the gene matches: 2. Germline loops: CDR1 SGHNT, CDR2 YYREEE (reference sequence). CDR3 sequence: CASSLGGLSGANVLTF. The CDR3 DNA reads as TGTGCCAGCAGCTTAGGGGGCCTCTCTGGGGCCAACGTCCTGACTTTC. Together with reference TRBV5-4 and TRBJ2-6, the CDR3 gives the full variable domain: ETGVTQSPTHLIKTRGQQVTLRCSSQSGHNTVSWYQQALGQGPQFIFQYYREEENGRGNFPPRFSGLQFPNYSSELNVNALELDDSALYLCASSLGGLSGANVLTFGAGSRLTVL.

The chain employs TRBV19 and TRBJ1-4; weak D call: TRBD1 (6 bases). CDR3 length: 16 amino acids. V lost 6 bases to trimming and J lost 8 bases, with 22 bases between them. CDR1 is LNHDA, CDR2 SQIVND, per germline (reference sequence). The CDR3 bases are TGTGCCAGTAGGCCCACTGAGGGCAGGGGCGGCGAAAAACTGTTTTTT. As protein: CASRPTEGRGGEKLFF. The variable domain in full, completed from reference TRBV19 and TRBJ1-4, reads DGGITQSPKYLFRKEGQNVTLSCEQNLNHDAMYWYRQDPGQGLRLIYYSQIVNDFQKGDIAEGYSVSREKKESFPLTVTSAQKNPTAFYLCASRPTEGRGGEKLFFGSGTQLSVL.

The chain couples TRBV29-1 to TRBJ1-1; the D gene is possibly TRBD1 (6 bases). CDR3 length: 16 amino acids. Germline loops: CDR1 SQVTM, CDR2 ANQGSEA. The CDR3 reads CTSLGRNRDGNTEAFF. The CDR3 region has the DNA TGCACCAGTTTGGGGCGGAACAGGGACGGTAACACTGAAGCTTTCTTT.

V gene TRBV28 combines with J gene TRBJ1-5; TRBD1 is a possible D gene (5 bases). Trimming shortened V by 5 bases and J by 2 bases, and 10 bases separated the two germline ends. The CDR3 length is 14 residues. Germline values: CDR1 MDHEN, CDR2 SYDVKM. CDR3 DNA: TGTGCCAGCAGTCAGGGTAACGGCAATCAGCCCCAGCATTTT. It translates to CASSQGNGNQPQHF.

The V gene is TRBV7-2, the J gene TRBJ1-1; 9 nucleotides match TRBD1. Trimming at V came to 5 bases and at J to 1 base, leaving 2 bases not matched to a gene. Germline V gives CDR1 SGHTA, CDR2 FQGNSA. The CDR3 runs to 14 residues. The CDR3 region has the DNA TGTGCCAGCAGCCGGGACAGGGCGAACACTGAAGCTTTCTTT. Translated, it gives CASSRDRANTEAFF.

The chain recombines TRBV5-1 with TRBJ2-1; 7 bases line up with TRBD2. V trimming: 7 bases; J trimming: 7 bases; junction bases outside the gene matches: 17. The CDR3 extends over 16 amino acids. Per germline, CDR1 SGHRS and CDR2 YFSETQ. The CDR3 protein is CASGLGAGTTQNEQFF. CDR3 in DNA: TGCGCCAGCGGGCTAGGCGCCGGGACTACGCAAAATGAGCAGTTCTTC.

The genes are TRBV24-1 and TRBJ1-2; 7 bases fit TRBD1. V dropped 5 bases and J dropped 7; count of bases not matched to a gene: 9. The CDR3 consists of 14 residues. Germline V gene lookup returns CDR1 KGHDR and CDR2 SFDVKD. The chain's CDR3 is CATSAADREGGYTF. The CDR3 DNA sequence: TGTGCCACCAGTGCCGCTGACAGGGAAGGTGGCTACACCTTC.

The chain employs TRBV5-4 and TRBJ2-1, with 12 bases fitting TRBD2. The V gene end was trimmed by 4 bases and the J gene end by 7 bases; junction bases not matched to a gene: 6. Germline V gene lookup returns CDR1 SGHNT and CDR2 YYREEE (reference sequence). The CDR3 extends over 15 amino acids. The CDR3 is CASSRTSGAGNEQFF. The CDR3 nucleotides are TGTGCCAGCAGCCGGACTAGCGGGGCGGGAAATGAGCAGTTCTTC.

The genes are TRBV7-2 and TRBJ2-6; D is perhaps TRBD1 (6 bases). Trimming took off 5 bases at V and 0 bases at J, with 11 bases between the two ends. This CDR3 is 16 amino acids long. The germline gives CDR1 SGHTA, CDR2 FQGNSA. The CDR3 is CASSQDSYSGANVLTF. CDR3 nucleotides: TGTGCCAGCAGCCAGGACAGTTACTCTGGGGCCAACGTCCTGACTTTC.

V usage is TRBV6-5 and J usage is TRBJ2-7; 7 bases map to TRBD1. Per the germline V gene, CDR1 is MNHEY and CDR2 is SVGAGI. J was trimmed by 1 base and V by 5 bases; bases with no gene match: 5. The CDR3 contains 14 residues. The CDR3 here is CASSRQGWSYEQYF. CDR3 nucleotides: TGTGCCAGCAGTCGACAGGGTTGGTCCTACGAGCAGTACTTC.

The chain carries TRBV18 and TRBJ2-1, with a possible D match to TRBD1 (6 bases). The CDR3 loop spans 15 amino acids. V was trimmed by 3 bases and J by 8 bases, leaving 17 bases between them. The germline V gene has CDR1 KGHSH and CDR2 LQKENI. The CDR3 sequence is CASSPIQGTLDEQFF. The CDR3 DNA is TGTGCCAGCTCACCCATACAGGGAACTCTGGATGAGCAGTTCTTC.

The rearrangement uses TRBV2 and TRBJ2-1; 8 nucleotides agree with TRBD2. Germline trimming cut 0 bases from V and 6 bases from J; bases unmatched to any gene: 22. This CDR3 contains 21 residues. Germline loops: CDR1 SNHLY, CDR2 FYNNEI. CDR3 in amino acids: CASSEAVRLSGRRKGVNEQFF. In nucleotides, the CDR3 is TGTGCCAGCAGTGAAGCGGTCCGCTTAAGCGGGAGACGAAAGGGGGTCAATGAGCAGTTCTTC.

This chain uses TRBV3-1 (or the pseudogene TRBV3-2) with TRBJ1-5; D gene uncertain. This CDR3 comprises 16 residues. Trimming pared 1 base from V and 4 bases from J, leaving 14 bases between. Germline lookup yields CDR1 LGHDT and CDR2 YNNKEL (reference sequence). CDR3 in DNA: TGTGCCAGCAGCCAAGGAACTATAGCCCTGAATCAGCCCCAGCATTTT. This codes for CASSQGTIALNQPQHF.

V gene TRBV5-4 combines with J gene TRBJ2-7; 8 bases map to TRBD2. With 4 bases clipped from V and 6 bases from J, the junction kept 9 bases outside the gene matches. The CDR3 runs 14 residues. Germline CDR1 reads SGHNT; CDR2 reads YYREEE (reference sequence). This CDR3 reads CASSRTGLDAEQYF. The DNA for the CDR3 is TGTGCCAGCAGCCGTACGGGACTAGACGCCGAGCAGTACTTC.

V is TRBV5-1 and J is TRBJ2-3; D is possibly TRBD2 (6 bases). CDR1 and CDR2 (germline): SGHRS, YFSETQ. Between the trimmed V and J ends, which lost 1 base and 4 bases, there was a span of 10 bases. The CDR3 has 14 amino acids. CDR3 sequence reads: CASSLPGVSDTQYF. In nucleotides, the CDR3 is TGCGCCAGCAGCTTGCCGGGGGTTTCAGATACGCAGTATTTT.

This clone was seen once. The chain links TRBV5-1 to TRBJ2-6; 7 nucleotides match TRBD2. The CDR3 spans 18 residues. With 0 bases clipped from V and 0 bases from J, the junction kept 6 bases outside the gene matches. The germline V gene encodes CDR1 SGHRS and CDR2 YFSETQ. The CDR3 loop is CASSLAGLAVSGANVLTF. CDR3 DNA sequence: TGCGCCAGCAGCTTGGCCGGTCTAGCGGTCTCTGGGGCCAACGTCCTGACTTTC.

The chain employs TRBV19 and TRBJ2-1, with 8 bases matching TRBD1. Germline-derived CDR1 and CDR2 are LNHDA and SQIVND (reference sequence). The junction had 4 bases not matched to a gene; V was cut back by 5 bases and J by 7 bases. There are 13 residues in the CDR3. The CDR3 bases are TGTGCCAGTAGTTACCAGGGGGCAAATGAGCAGTTCTTC. Its protein is CASSYQGANEQFF.

This chain uses TRBV6-6 with TRBJ1-2; D might be TRBD1 (5 bases). This CDR3 is built from 13 residues. Germline assignment: CDR1 MNHNY and CDR2 SVGAGI (reference sequence). Trimming removed 2 bases at V and 8 bases at J, with 12 bases between. The CDR3 sequence: CASSYAAGKGYTF. Written as DNA, the CDR3 is TGTGCCAGCAGTTACGCGGCAGGGAAAGGCTACACCTTC.

The chain combines TRBV27 with TRBJ2-3; 7 bases align to TRBD2. Germline loops: CDR1 MNHEY, CDR2 SMNVEV (reference sequence). J gave up 6 bases and V 4 bases, and 7 bases lay outside the gene matches. The CDR3 runs 14 residues. The CDR3 DNA reads as TGTGCCAGCAGTTCGGCAGCGGGACTTGATACGCAGTATTTT. It specifies CASSSAAGLDTQYF.

V and J are TRBV11-2 and TRBJ1-1; TRBD1 aligns across 7 bases. Unmatched junction bases numbered 10, after V lost 3 bases and J lost 0 bases. From germline, CDR1 is SGHAT and CDR2 FQNNGV. The CDR3 extends over 17 amino acids. CDR3: CASSLRKGGYLNTEAFF. In DNA form, the CDR3 reads TGTGCCAGCAGCTTGAGGAAAGGGGGCTATTTGAACACTGAAGCTTTCTTT.

The gene calls are TRBV28 and TRBJ2-7, with TRBD1 identical over 7 bases. J was trimmed by 3 bases and V by 6 bases; bases with no gene match: 11. CDR1 is MDHEN, CDR2 SYDVKM, per germline. The CDR3 spans 15 residues. The CDR3 loop reads CASRYRGDRYYEQYF. The CDR3 DNA reads as TGTGCCAGCAGGTACCGAGGGGACAGATACTACGAGCAGTACTTC.